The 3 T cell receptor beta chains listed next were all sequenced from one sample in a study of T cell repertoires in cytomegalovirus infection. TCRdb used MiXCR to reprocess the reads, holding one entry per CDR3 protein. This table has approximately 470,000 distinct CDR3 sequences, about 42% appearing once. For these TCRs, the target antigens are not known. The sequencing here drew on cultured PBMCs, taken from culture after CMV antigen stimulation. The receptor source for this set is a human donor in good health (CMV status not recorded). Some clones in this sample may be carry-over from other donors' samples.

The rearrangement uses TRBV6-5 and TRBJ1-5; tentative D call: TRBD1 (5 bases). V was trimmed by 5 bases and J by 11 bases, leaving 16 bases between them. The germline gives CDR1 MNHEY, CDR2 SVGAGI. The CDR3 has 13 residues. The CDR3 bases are TGTGCCAGCAGTGAGAGCCAGGGAGGGGCCCAGCATTTT. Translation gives CASSESQGGAQHF.

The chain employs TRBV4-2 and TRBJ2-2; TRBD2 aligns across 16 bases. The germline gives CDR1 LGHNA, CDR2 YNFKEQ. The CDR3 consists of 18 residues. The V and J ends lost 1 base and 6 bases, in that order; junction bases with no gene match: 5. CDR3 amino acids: CASSQAGLAGGPSGELFF. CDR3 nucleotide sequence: TGTGCCAGCAGCCAAGCGGGACTAGCGGGGGGGCCTTCCGGGGAGCTGTTTTTT.

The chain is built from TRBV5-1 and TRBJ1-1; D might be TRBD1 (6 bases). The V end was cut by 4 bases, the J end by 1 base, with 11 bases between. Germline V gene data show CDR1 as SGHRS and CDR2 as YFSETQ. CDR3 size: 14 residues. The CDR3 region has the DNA TGCGCCAGCAGCGCCGGGACACCGAACACTGAAGCTTTCTTT. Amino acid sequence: CASSAGTPNTEAFF.